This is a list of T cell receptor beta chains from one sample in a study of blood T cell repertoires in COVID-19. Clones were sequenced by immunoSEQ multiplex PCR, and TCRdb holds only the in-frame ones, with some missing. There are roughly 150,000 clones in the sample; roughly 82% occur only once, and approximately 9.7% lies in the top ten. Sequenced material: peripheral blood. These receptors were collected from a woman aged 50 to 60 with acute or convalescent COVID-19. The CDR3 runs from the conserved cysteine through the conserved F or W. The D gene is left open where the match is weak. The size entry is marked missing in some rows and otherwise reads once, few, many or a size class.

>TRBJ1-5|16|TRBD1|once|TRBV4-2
TGTGCCAGCAGCCATACGACAGGGGATAAAGAACAGCCCCAGCATTTT
CASSHTTGDKEQPQHF
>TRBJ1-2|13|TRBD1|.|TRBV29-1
TGCAGCGTTGCCTTCGGACAGGGCTATGGCTACACCTTC
CSVAFGQGYGYTF
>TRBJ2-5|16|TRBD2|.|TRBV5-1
TGCGCCAGCAGCGCTCGGACTAGCGGGGTTGGAGAGACCCAGTACTTC
CASSARTSGVGETQYF
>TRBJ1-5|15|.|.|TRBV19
TGTGCCAGTAGTCTTCAGGGATTCGGTGGTCAGCCCCAGCATTTT
CASSLQGFGGQPQHF
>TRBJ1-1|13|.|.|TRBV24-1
TGTGCCACCAGTGATGGCGCGACAGTTGAAGCTTTCTTT
CATSDGATVEAFF
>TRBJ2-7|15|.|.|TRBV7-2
TGTGCCAGCAGCGCGACAGGCGCCATCTCCTACGAGCAGTACTTC
CASSATGAISYEQYF
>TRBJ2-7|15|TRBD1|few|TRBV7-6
TGTGCCAGCAGCACCGGGACAGGCGCCACCTACGAGCAGTACTTC
CASSTGTGATYEQYF
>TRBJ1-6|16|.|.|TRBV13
TGTGCCAGCAGCTCCAGGGTGGTGCTTAATAATTCACCCCTCCACTTT
CASSSRVVLNNSPLHF
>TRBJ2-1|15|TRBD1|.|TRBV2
TGTGCCAGCAGTAAACAGGGGGCCACCTACAATGAGCAGTTCTTC
CASSKQGATYNEQFF
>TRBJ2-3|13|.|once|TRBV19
TGTGCCAGTAGTCCCCCCTCGTTAGATACGCAGTATTTT
CASSPPSLDTQYF
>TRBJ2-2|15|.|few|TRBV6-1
TGTGCCAGCAGTGAACAAGCAGGGGTAGGCAGGGAGCTGTTTTTT
CASSEQAGVGRELFF
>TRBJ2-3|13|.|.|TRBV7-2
TGTGCCAGCAGCTTAGCGGGTCGGGGTACGCAGTATTTT
CASSLAGRGTQYF
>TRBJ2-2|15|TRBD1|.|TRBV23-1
TGCGCCAGCACCCCGGGACAGTGGAACACCGGGGAGCTGTTTTTT
CASTPGQWNTGELFF
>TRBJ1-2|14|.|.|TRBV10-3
TGTGCCATCGGCACCAGGGGCCCCTCCTATGGCTACACCTTC
CAIGTRGPSYGYTF
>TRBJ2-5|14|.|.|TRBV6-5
TGTGCCAGCAGTTCACAGGGTCCCCAAGAGACCCAGTACTTC
CASSSQGPQETQYF
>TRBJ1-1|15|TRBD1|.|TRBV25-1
TGTGCCAGCGGGGGAGGACAGGGCCTGAACACTGAAGCTTTCTTT
CASGGGQGLNTEAFF
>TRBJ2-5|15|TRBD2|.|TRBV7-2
TGTGCCAGCAGCCCTGATAGCGGGGCAGGGGAGACCCAGTACTTC
CASSPDSGAGETQYF
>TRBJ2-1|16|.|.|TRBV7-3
TGTGCCAGCAGCTTAAGTTCGTCGGGAGCCTACAATGAGCAGTTCTTC
CASSLSSSGAYNEQFF
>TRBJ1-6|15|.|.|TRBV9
TGTGCCAGCAGCGTAGATGAGACAGTGGGTTCACCCCTCCACTTT
CASSVDETVGSPLHF
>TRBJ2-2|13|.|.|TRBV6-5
TGTGCCAGCAGGGGCAGGAACACCGGGGAGCTGTTTTTT
CASRGRNTGELFF
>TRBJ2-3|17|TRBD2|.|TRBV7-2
TGTGCCAGCAGCTCCCGCCGGGCGGGGGGAGGGACAGATACGCAGTATTTT
CASSSRRAGGGTDTQYF
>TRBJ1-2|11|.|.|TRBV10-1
TGCGCCAGCATCGGTAACTATGGCTACACCTTC
CASIGNYGYTF
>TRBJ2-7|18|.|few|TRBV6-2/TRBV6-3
TGTGCCAGCAGTTACTCGATTCCAGCGGACTCCCCCTCCTACGAGCAGTACTTC
CASSYSIPADSPSYEQYF
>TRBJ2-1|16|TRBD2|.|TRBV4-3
TGCGCCAGCAGCCCCGGACTAGCGGGTCCCTCGGGGGAGCAGTTCTTC
CASSPGLAGPSGEQFF
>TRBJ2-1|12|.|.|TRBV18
TGTGCCAGCTCACCTTCTAGGAATGAGCAGTTCTTC
CASSPSRNEQFF
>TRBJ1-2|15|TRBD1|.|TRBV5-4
TGTGCCAGCAGCTTGCCCGGACAGGGAAGGTACGGCTACACCTTC
CASSLPGQGRYGYTF
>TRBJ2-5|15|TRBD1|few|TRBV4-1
TGCGCCAGCAGCCAAGATCAGGACAGGGGAGAGACCCAGTACTTC
CASSQDQDRGETQYF
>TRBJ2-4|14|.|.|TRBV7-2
TGTGCCAGCACCTCAGGTCTAGCCAAAAACATTCAGTACTTC
CASTSGLAKNIQYF
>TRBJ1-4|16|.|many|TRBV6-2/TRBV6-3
TGTGCCAGCAGTTACTCGAAGGGAGGATTAGGCGAAAAACTGTTTTTT
CASSYSKGGLGEKLFF
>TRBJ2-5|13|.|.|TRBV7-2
TGTGCCAGCACAAGGAGTCGGGAGGAGACCCAGTACTTC
CASTRSREETQYF
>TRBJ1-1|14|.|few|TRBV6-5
TGTGCCAGCAGTTACTCTGAGGAGAACACTGAAGCTTTCTTT
CASSYSEENTEAFF
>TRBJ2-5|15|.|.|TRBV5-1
TGCGCCAGCAGCTTGGAGTGGGGGAGGCAAGAGACCCAGTACTTC
CASSLEWGRQETQYF
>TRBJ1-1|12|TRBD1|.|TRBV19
TGTGCCACCCGACAGGGTTACACTGAAGCTTTCTTT
CATRQGYTEAFF
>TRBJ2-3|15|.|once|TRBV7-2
TGTGCCAGCAGCCTTGACAGGTCTAGCACAGATACGCAGTATTTT
CASSLDRSSTDTQYF
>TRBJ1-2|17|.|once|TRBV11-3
TGTGCCAGCAGCCCCAACGGAGACACGGGGTCGGTAACGGGCTACACCTTC
CASSPNGDTGSVTGYTF
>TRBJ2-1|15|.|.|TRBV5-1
TGCGCCAGCAGCCTGCAGCACGGAGCGAACAATGAGCAGTTCTTC
CASSLQHGANNEQFF
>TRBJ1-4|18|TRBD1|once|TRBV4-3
TGCGCCAGCAGCCAAGATATCTCGTCAGGGGGAAGTGGTGAAAAACTGTTTTTT
CASSQDISSGGSGEKLFF
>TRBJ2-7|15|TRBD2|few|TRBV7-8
TGTGCCAGCAGCTTAGGTCTAGCGGATACTTACGAGCAGTACTTC
CASSLGLADTYEQYF
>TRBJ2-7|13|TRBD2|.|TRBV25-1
TGTGCCAGCAGACTAGCGGGATCCTACGAGCAGTACTTC
CASRLAGSYEQYF
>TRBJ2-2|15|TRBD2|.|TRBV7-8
TGTGCCAGCAGCCCTACGGGAGGGCCATACGGGGAGCTGTTTTTT
CASSPTGGPYGELFF
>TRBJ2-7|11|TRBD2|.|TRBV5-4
TGTGCCAGCAGCGCGGGGGTCGAGCAGTACTTC
CASSAGVEQYF
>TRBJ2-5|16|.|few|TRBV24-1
TGTGCCACCAGTGATTCGGGGCAGGGAGGAGGGGAGACCCAGTACTTC
CATSDSGQGGGETQYF
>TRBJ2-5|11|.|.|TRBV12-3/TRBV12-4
TGTGCCAGCAGCCAGGCGGAGACCCAGTACTTC
CASSQAETQYF
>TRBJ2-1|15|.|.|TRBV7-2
TGTGCCAGCACCGCGCGGGTCTCCCCTTACAATGAGCAGTTCTTC
CASTARVSPYNEQFF
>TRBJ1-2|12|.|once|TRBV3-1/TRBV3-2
TGTGCCAGCAGCAAAGACCGGTATGGCTACACCTTC
CASSKDRYGYTF
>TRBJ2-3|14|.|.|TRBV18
TGTGCCAGCTCACCAAACTCCGGCACAGATACGCAGTATTTT
CASSPNSGTDTQYF
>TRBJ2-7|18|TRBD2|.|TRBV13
TGTGCCAGCAGCACGGCAATCCAGGGACTAGCGGGAGGGTACGAGCAGTACTTC
CASSTAIQGLAGGYEQYF
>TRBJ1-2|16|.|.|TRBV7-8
TGTGCCAGCAGCTTAGTAGGGGCGCCCGGTTACTATGGCTACACCTTC
CASSLVGAPGYYGYTF
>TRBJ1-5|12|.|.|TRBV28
TGTGCCAGCACAGGTAGCAATCAGCCCCAGCATTTT
CASTGSNQPQHF
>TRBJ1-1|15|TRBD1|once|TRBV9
TGTGCCAGCAGCCTCCGGGACAGGGGGTTTACTGAAGCTTTCTTT
CASSLRDRGFTEAFF